This passage covers 7 T cell receptor beta chains from one sample sequenced in a study of graft-versus-host responses after intestinal transplantation. Repertoires were generated with immunoSEQ multiplex PCR, while TCRdb's copy carries only in-frame clones and drops some. The data contain 9,500 to 10,000 clones, around four fifths of them seen just once; the ten biggest clones take up around 24%. Grafts had their tissue processed, releasing intraepithelial and lamina propria lymphocytes. Material: ileum tissue, obtained approximately 530 days after intestinal transplant. All receptors derive from a human patient who received an intestinal transplant, so some T cells may come from the graft donor.

The chain links TRBV9 to TRBJ2-3; a possible D gene is TRBD2 (5 bases). The CDR3 is 14 residues long. Per germline, CDR1 SGDLS and CDR2 YYNGEE. V gave up 4 bases and J gave up 6 bases, with 15 bases separating them. In DNA, the CDR3 is TGTGCCAGCAGCCCCAGGCTAGCCGTTGATACGCAGTATTTT. This codes for CASSPRLAVDTQYF.

This CDR3 is CASSQEEAQAYTF. Here the CDR3 DNA reads TGCGCCAGCAGCCAAGAGGAGGCCCAGGCGTACACCTTC. The chain combines TRBV4-1 with TRBJ1-2, with D unresolved. The CDR3 runs 13 residues. V shed 0 bases and J shed 11 bases, with 13 bases lying between them. The germline V gene encodes CDR1 MGHRA and CDR2 YSYEKL.

This clone has just one count. The CDR3 is CSVDGFGRPSDEQFF. The CDR3 DNA is TGCAGCGTTGACGGTTTCGGGCGGCCTTCGGATGAGCAGTTCTTC. The chain is built from TRBV29-1 and TRBJ2-1, with unresolved D. Trimming pared 3 bases from V and 8 bases from J, leaving 20 bases between. The CDR3 extends over 15 amino acids. The germline V gene has CDR1 SQVTM and CDR2 ANQGSEA.

The chain combines TRBV28 with TRBJ2-6, with unresolved D. The V gene lost 4 bases and the J gene lost 2 bases, with 15 bases spanning the gap. The CDR3 runs to 17 residues. The germline V gene has CDR1 MDHEN and CDR2 SYDVKM. The CDR3 reads CASSYPIGFPGANVLTF. The CDR3 coding sequence is TGTGCCAGCAGTTACCCAATCGGGTTCCCTGGGGCCAACGTCCTGACTTTC.

The chain has TRBV29-1 and TRBJ2-7; 10 bases are shared with TRBD1. The ends lost 8 bases at V and 3 bases at J; junction bases unmatched: 7. The V gene's germline CDR1 is SQVTM and CDR2 ANQGSEA. This CDR3 is 13 amino acids long. CDR3 nucleotide sequence: TGCAGCACCGAGGGACAGGGGTACTACGAGCAGTACTTC. As protein: CSTEGQGYYEQYF.

CDR3 in DNA: TGCGCCAGCAGCGCTACAGGGGCCACTAATGAAAAACTGTTTTTT. Translated: CASSATGATNEKLFF. The gene calls are TRBV5-1 and TRBJ1-4; 7 positions agree with TRBD1. The CDR3 is 15 amino acids. V was clipped by 4 bases and J by 2 bases; unmatched bases: 5. Germline V gene lookup returns CDR1 SGHRS and CDR2 YFSETQ.

The chain uses TRBV30 and TRBJ2-5; a weak D match, TRBD1 (5 bases). The end of the DNA is better explained by TRBJ2-7, so the J call may be wrong. The CDR3 totals 12 residues. The germline V gene encodes CDR1 GTSNPN and CDR2 SVGIG (reference sequence). The CDR3 DNA is TGTGCCTGGAGCGAGTCCCAGGGCGAGCAGTACTTC. Encoded protein: CAWSESQGEQYF.